These 14 T cell receptor beta chains originate from one sample sequenced in a study of blood T cell repertoires in COVID-19. Assay: immunoSEQ multiplex PCR; the TCRdb copy retains only in-frame clones and omits some. The repertoire holds approximately 60,000 clones, around 80% seen once, with 4% to 5.5% in the top ten. Sequenced: peripheral blood. The receptors stem from a human donor in a cohort sampled during active COVID-19.

In this sample, this clone turned up a few times. The V call is TRBV15, the J call TRBJ2-3; 7 bases are shared with TRBD1. The CDR3 is 16 residues long. The germline V gene encodes CDR1 LNHNV and CDR2 YYDKDF (reference sequence). V lost 1 base, J lost 3 bases, and 7 bases stayed unmatched. CDR3 nucleotides: TGTGCCACCAGCAGAGGACGGGACAGTAAGACAGATACGCAGTATTTT. Protein: CATSRGRDSKTDTQYF.

The chain employs TRBV27 and TRBJ2-7; 12 nucleotides align to TRBD1. Germline CDR1 reads MNHEY; CDR2 reads SMNVEV (reference sequence). This CDR3 contains 15 residues. V lost 5 bases to trimming and J lost 6 bases; unmatched junction nucleotides: 8. CDR3 nucleotide sequence: TGTGCCAGCAGTCCTACGGGACAGGGGGCGAGCGAGCAGTACTTC. Encoded protein: CASSPTGQGASEQYF.

V gene TRBV24-1 combines with J gene TRBJ2-1, with TRBD1 as a possible D gene (6 bases). This CDR3 has 12 amino acids. Trimming left V 6 bases short and J 9 bases short, with 11 bases between. Germline CDR1 KGHDR, CDR2 SFDVKD. The CDR3 DNA reads as TGTGCCACCAGTTTGGGGGCAGGTGAGCAGTTCTTC. It translates to CATSLGAGEQFF.

The chain joins TRBV12-3 or TRBV12-4 to TRBJ1-5; D is unresolved. This CDR3 is 12 amino acids long. V shed 4 bases and J shed 7 bases, with 8 bases lying between them. CDR3 bases: TGTGCCAGCAGTTCCCCGGGGCAGCCCCAGCATTTT. Amino acids: CASSSPGQPQHF.

V usage is TRBV5-1 and J usage is TRBJ2-3; tentative D call: TRBD2 (6 bases). This CDR3 has 16 residues. Per germline, CDR1 SGHRS and CDR2 YFSETQ. The V gene lost 6 bases and the J gene lost 2 bases, with 19 bases spanning the gap. CDR3 sequence reads: CASNPLLGGDTDTQYF. CDR3 in DNA: TGCGCCAGCAACCCCCTGTTGGGGGGAGACACAGATACGCAGTATTTT. The full variable domain, in which reference TRBV5-1 and TRBJ2-3 provide the parts outside the CDR3, is KAGVTQTPRYLIKTRGQQVTLSCSPISGHRSVSWYQQTPGQGLQFLFEYFSETQRNKGNFPGRFSGRQFSNSRSEMNVSTLELGDSALYLCASNPLLGGDTDTQYFGPGTRLTVL.

The genes are TRBV24-1 and TRBJ2-7; D gene ambiguous. Germline loops: CDR1 KGHDR, CDR2 SFDVKD. The CDR3 is 13 amino acids. V lost 4 bases and J 3 bases, leaving 9 bases between the germline ends. The DNA of the CDR3 is TGTGCCACCAGTGACCCTAAAAACTACGAGCAGTACTTC. Translation: CATSDPKNYEQYF.

This sequence joins TRBV18 and TRBJ2-3; the match to TRBD2 covers 10 bases. V lost 3 bases and J lost 4; bases outside the gene matches: 4. The CDR3 sequence is 15 residues long. Germline V gene sequence: CDR1 KGHSH, CDR2 LQKENI. The CDR3 here is CASSPTSGDPDTQYF. The CDR3 DNA follows: TGTGCCAGCTCACCTACTAGCGGGGATCCAGATACGCAGTATTTT.

V usage is TRBV3-1 (or the pseudogene TRBV3-2) and J usage is TRBJ2-5; the match to TRBD2 covers 9 bases. The CDR3 contains 15 residues. Germline CDR1 LGHDT, CDR2 YNNKEL (reference sequence). J was trimmed by 1 base and V by 2 bases; bases with no gene match: 2. CDR3 region: CASSQRRGGQETQYF. The CDR3 DNA follows: TGTGCCAGCAGCCAACGGCGGGGGGGCCAAGAGACCCAGTACTTC.

The chain uses TRBV12-3 or TRBV12-4 and TRBJ2-5; the D is unclear. This CDR3 region has 12 residues. Trimming removed 5 bases at V and 5 bases at J, with 9 bases between. The CDR3 here is CASSPHGETQYF. The DNA for the CDR3 is TGTGCCAGCAGTCCGCACGGGGAGACCCAGTACTTC.

The chain carries TRBV5-1 and TRBJ2-1, with D uncertain. CDR3 length equals 13 residues. With 5 bases removed from V and 6 bases from J, the gap between germline ends came to 12 bases. Looked up from germline, CDR1 is SGHRS and CDR2 is YFSETQ. CDR3 protein: CASRAVRPNEQFF. CDR3 DNA sequence: TGCGCCAGCAGGGCAGTCCGCCCCAATGAGCAGTTCTTC.

V is TRBV5-1 and J is TRBJ2-3; no definite D call. Germline V gene lookup returns CDR1 SGHRS and CDR2 YFSETQ. The germline V and J ends were trimmed by 2 bases and 1 base, with 11 bases remaining between them. The CDR3 extends over 15 amino acids. The CDR3 spells CASSFSAEGTDTQYF. DNA for the CDR3: TGCGCCAGCAGCTTTTCGGCCGAGGGCACAGATACGCAGTATTTT. Looking up the rest from reference TRBV5-1 and TRBJ2-3 gives the full variable domain: KAGVTQTPRYLIKTRGQQVTLSCSPISGHRSVSWYQQTPGQGLQFLFEYFSETQRNKGNFPGRFSGRQFSNSRSEMNVSTLELGDSALYLCASSFSAEGTDTQYFGPGTRLTVL.

The chain combines TRBV7-2 with TRBJ1-1, with 8 positions matching TRBD1. This CDR3 is 14 amino acids long. From germline, CDR1 is SGHTA and CDR2 FQGNSA. J lost 2 bases, V lost 5 bases, and 4 bases had no gene match. The CDR3 region is CASSLQGGNTEAFF. CDR3 in DNA: TGTGCCAGCAGCCTACAGGGGGGTAACACTGAAGCTTTCTTT.

This chain connects TRBV6-1 to TRBJ1-3; D possibly corresponds to TRBD1 (6 bases). Germline loops: CDR1 MNHNS, CDR2 SASEGT. This CDR3 has 16 amino acids. Trimming shortened V by 6 bases and J by 0 bases, and 15 bases separated the two germline ends. CDR3 residues: CASREQDRSSGNTIYF. DNA of the CDR3: TGTGCCAGCAGAGAACAAGACAGGAGCTCTGGAAACACCATATATTTT.

The chain links TRBV6-5 to TRBJ1-5, with unresolved D. The V gene's germline CDR1 is MNHEY and CDR2 SVGAGI. Trimming removed 8 bases from V and 2 bases from J, with 13 bases in between. The CDR3 extends over 14 amino acids. CDR3 DNA sequence: TGTGCCAGCCGAGGAGAGGGCGGCAATCAGCCCCAGCATTTT. Translating it yields CASRGEGGNQPQHF.